The next 20 T cell receptor beta chains were all read from a single sample in a study of blood T cell repertoires in COVID-19. Only in-frame clones appear in the TCRdb table, and some are missing; sequencing was by immunoSEQ multiplex PCR. The sample lists approximately 120,000 clones; approximately 85% were seen once. Sequenced: peripheral blood. The receptors derive from a human donor in a cohort sampled during active COVID-19.

This chain uses TRBV5-1 with TRBJ2-2; 11 nucleotides align to TRBD2. CDR1 is SGHRS, CDR2 YFSETQ, per germline. The V and J ends lost 3 bases and 3 bases, in that order; junction bases with no gene match: 4. The CDR3 has 16 amino acids. The CDR3 region is CASSSGTSGYTGELFF. CDR3 DNA: TGCGCCAGCAGCTCAGGGACTAGCGGATACACCGGGGAGCTGTTTTTT.

The chain carries TRBV10-3 and TRBJ2-5; 9 bases line up with TRBD1. CDR3 size: 16 residues. V dropped 4 bases and J dropped 5; count of bases not matched to a gene: 11. Germline-derived CDR1 and CDR2 are ENHRY and SYGVKD. DNA of the CDR3: TGTGCCATCAGTGGCGGAGGGGACAGGGTTGATGAGACCCAGTACTTC. This translates into CAISGGGDRVDETQYF.

V is TRBV23-1 and J is TRBJ1-5, with 9 bases fitting TRBD1. TRBV23-1 is placed among ORFs of uncertain function. V lost 4 bases, J lost 4 bases, and 17 bases stayed unmatched. The CDR3 has 19 residues. The CDR3 nucleotides read TGCGCCAGCAGTCCGAGGTCGGTTTTGGGACAGGGCCGAAATCAGCCCCAGCATTTT. Its translation is CASSPRSVLGQGRNQPQHF.

The CDR3 region is CASSLVYAGTSGRPKAGELFF. CDR3 DNA sequence: TGCGCCAGCAGCTTGGTGTATGCGGGGACTAGCGGGAGACCGAAGGCCGGGGAGCTGTTTTTT. The rearrangement uses TRBV5-1 and TRBJ2-2; 14 nucleotides align to TRBD2. Germline V gene data show CDR1 as SGHRS and CDR2 as YFSETQ. The V gene end was trimmed by 0 bases and the J gene end by 6 bases; junction bases not matched to a gene: 16. This CDR3 comprises 21 residues.

The V and J genes are TRBV4-3 and TRBJ1-1, with D possibly TRBD1 on 6 matching bases. Looked up from germline, CDR1 is LGHNA and CDR2 is YSLEER. Trimming took 1 base from V and 0 from J, leaving 12 bases between them. CDR3 length equals 16 residues. CDR3 sequence (DNA): TGCGCCAGCAGCCAAGGTATTCAGGGGTTGAACACTGAAGCTTTCTTT. It specifies CASSQGIQGLNTEAFF.

The V call is TRBV5-1, the J call TRBJ2-2; TRBD1 aligns across 11 bases. The CDR3 length is 18 residues. Looked up from germline, CDR1 is SGHRS and CDR2 is YFSETQ. Losses at the gene ends were 4 bases for V and 5 bases for J; bases not matched to a gene: 13. CDR3 residues: CASSHGQGAFLLTGELFF. DNA of the CDR3: TGCGCCAGCAGCCATGGACAGGGGGCGTTTTTGTTAACCGGGGAGCTGTTTTTT.

This CDR3 is CASSQVGGSSGNTIYF. In DNA, the CDR3 is TGCGCCAGCAGCCAAGTGGGCGGGAGCTCTGGAAACACCATATATTTT. The chain employs TRBV4-3 and TRBJ1-3; D gene unclear. The CDR3 totals 16 residues. Trimming removed 1 base at V and 0 bases at J, with 10 bases between. Germline lookup yields CDR1 LGHNA and CDR2 YSLEER.

This clone was counted only a few times. The chain carries TRBV7-7 and TRBJ1-3, with 8 bases aligning to TRBD1. Germline V CDR1 and CDR2: SSHAT, FNYEAQ (reference sequence). The CDR3 sequence is 15 residues long. The CDR3 region has the DNA TGTGCGATCAGGTCCGGAGCAGGGGGCAGGAACACCATATATTTT. Amino acids: CAIRSGAGGRNTIYF.

Here the CDR3 DNA reads TGTGCCAGCAGCTTGAACAGCTATAATTCACCCCTCCACTTT. Protein sequence: CASSLNSYNSPLHF. The V call is TRBV5-4, the J call TRBJ1-6, with D uncertain. Germline CDR1 SGHNT, CDR2 YYREEE (reference sequence). This CDR3 is 14 amino acids long. The V end was cut by 1 base, the J end by 3 bases, with 5 bases between. The full variable domain, rest sourced from reference TRBV5-4 and TRBJ1-6, is ETGVTQSPTHLIKTRGQQVTLRCSSQSGHNTVSWYQQALGQGPQFIFQYYREEENGRGNFPPRFSGLQFPNYSSELNVNALELDDSALYLCASSLNSYNSPLHFGNGTRLTVT.

The chain combines TRBV7-2 with TRBJ1-2; a possible D gene is TRBD1 (5 bases). Trimming took 5 bases from V and 4 from J, leaving 17 bases between them. Germline V gene sequence: CDR1 SGHTA, CDR2 FQGNSA. The CDR3 covers 15 residues. The CDR3 DNA is TGTGCCAGCAGCATGCAGGGCGCCGTAGTCTATGGCTACACCTTC. Its translation: CASSMQGAVVYGYTF. The full variable domain, its missing parts supplied by reference TRBV7-2 and TRBJ1-2, is GAGVSQSPSNKVTEKGKDVELRCDPISGHTALYWYRQSLGQGLEFLIYFQGNSAPDKSGLPSDRFSAERTGGSVSTLTIQRTQQEDSAVYLCASSMQGAVVYGYTFGSGTRLTVV.

The chain uses TRBV6-5 and TRBJ2-7; 8 positions match TRBD2. Losses at the gene ends were 4 bases for V and 4 bases for J; bases not matched to a gene: 9. The CDR3 has 15 residues. The V gene's germline CDR1 is MNHEY and CDR2 SVGAGI. For the CDR3, the DNA is TGTGCCAGCAGTTCCCGGGGTAGCGGGAAGTACGAGCAGTACTTC. It codes for CASSSRGSGKYEQYF.

The chain has TRBV7-9 and TRBJ2-5, with D maybe TRBD2 (7 bases). CDR3 length: 17 amino acids. The germline V gene has CDR1 SEHNR and CDR2 FQNEAQ (reference sequence). Between the trimmed V and J ends, which lost 5 bases and 2 bases, there was a span of 21 bases. The DNA for the CDR3 is TGTGCCAGCAGCCCCCCGGGGGGCCCTGGGGGACAAGAGACCCAGTACTTC. This translates into CASSPPGGPGGQETQYF.

The chain recombines TRBV6-6 with TRBJ2-3; TRBD2 agrees at 9 bases. This CDR3 has 14 residues. Germline CDR1 MNHNY, CDR2 SVGAGI (reference sequence). V lost 7 bases, J lost 1 base, and 3 bases stayed unmatched. CDR3: CASTRLAGTDTQYF. The CDR3 DNA follows: TGTGCCAGCACCCGACTAGCGGGCACAGATACGCAGTATTTT.

This clone was detected once. V is TRBV7-2 and J is TRBJ1-1; tentative D call: TRBD1 (6 bases). The CDR3 totals 15 residues. V shed 2 bases and J shed 5 bases, with 15 bases lying between them. In germline, CDR1 is SGHTA, CDR2 FQGNSA. The CDR3 reads CASSLIGGKRTEAFF. In DNA form, the CDR3 reads TGTGCCAGCAGCTTAATAGGGGGAAAGAGGACTGAAGCTTTCTTT.

This chain connects TRBV27 to TRBJ1-1, with D possibly being TRBD1 (6 bases). The CDR3 spans 14 residues. Per germline, CDR1 MNHEY and CDR2 SMNVEV (reference sequence). Trimming took 6 bases from V and 4 from J, leaving 15 bases between them. CDR3 coding DNA: TGTGCCAGCAGGTCCGCAGGGGCGGCCACTGAAGCTTTCTTT. Translating it yields CASRSAGAATEAFF.

The chain employs TRBV27 and TRBJ2-1, with 8 nucleotides matching TRBD2. This CDR3 comprises 16 residues. Trimming at V came to 10 bases and at J to 2 bases, leaving 13 bases not matched to a gene. Germline CDR1 and CDR2: MNHEY and SMNVEV (reference sequence). CDR3 bases: TGTGCCACCCGTTTAACGAGCGGGGGAGCCTACAATGAGCAGTTCTTC. It codes for CATRLTSGGAYNEQFF.

This chain joins TRBV29-1 and TRBJ1-3, with D perhaps TRBD1 (6 bases). This CDR3 is 11 amino acids long. Trimming took off 7 bases at V and 4 bases at J, with 8 bases between the two ends. Germline V gene sequence: CDR1 SQVTM, CDR2 ANQGSEA. The CDR3 loop is CSAGQGNTIYF. Written as DNA, the CDR3 is TGCAGCGCAGGACAGGGAAACACCATATATTTT. Full variable domain (outside the CDR3, taken from reference TRBV29-1 and TRBJ1-3): SAVISQKPSRDICQRGTSLTIQCQVDSQVTMMFWYRQQPGQSLTLIATANQGSEATYESGFVIDKFPISRPNLTFSTLTVSNMSPEDSSIYLCSAGQGNTIYFGEGSWLTVV.

The chain combines TRBV9 with TRBJ2-3, with D possibly being TRBD2 (6 bases). Germline V gene sequence: CDR1 SGDLS, CDR2 YYNGEE. With 0 bases removed from V and 2 bases from J, the gap between germline ends came to 16 bases. The CDR3 covers 17 residues. CDR3 in DNA: TGTGCCAGCAGCGTAGCTCGAGCGGAGGGTTTCACAGATACGCAGTATTTT. It codes for CASSVARAEGFTDTQYF.

The rearrangement uses TRBV28 and TRBJ2-7, with 7 bases fitting TRBD1. Germline V gene data show CDR1 as MDHEN and CDR2 as SYDVKM. The CDR3 contains 15 residues. The V and J ends lost 5 bases and 1 base, in that order; junction bases with no gene match: 8. CDR3 coding DNA: TGTGCCAGCAGTCGCCCGGGGACAGAGTCCTACGAGCAGTACTTC. It specifies CASSRPGTESYEQYF.

V gene TRBV28 combines with J gene TRBJ2-1; 8 bases fit TRBD2. V was pared by 3 bases and J by 7 bases, with 8 bases of the junction left unmatched. Germline V gives CDR1 MDHEN, CDR2 SYDVKM. This CDR3 contains 15 residues. CDR3 in amino acids: CASSFVAGYRNEQFF. In DNA, the CDR3 is TGTGCCAGCAGTTTTGTAGCGGGATACCGAAATGAGCAGTTCTTC.